This TCR beta chain was sequenced for a study of graft-versus-host responses after intestinal transplantation. Overall study results and limits: Within the allografts of patients who had graft-donor T cell macrochimerism, graft-versus-host to host-versus-graft clonal ratios were high. Circulating GvH clone levels at their peak were associated with HvG declines (early post-transplant). GvH clones surfaced in recipient marrow, some emerging earlier in ileum or blood.

The germline V gene has CDR1 SGHRS and CDR2 YFSETQ. CDR3 size: 13 residues. The V end was cut by 3 bases, the J end by 8 bases, with 14 bases between. The table came from immunoSEQ multiplex PCR; TCRdb's copy has only in-frame clones and leaves some out. The data show tens of thousands of clones, around 90% seen once. A single count supports this clone. What it binds is unknown. The sample consisted of unstimulated CD8+ T cells sorted from spleen or lymph node cells, taken before transplant. This chain uses TRBV5-1 with TRBJ1-1; no clear D gene. The receptor comes from a human donor who was the organ donor for an intestinal transplant. The CDR3 nucleotides are TGCGCCAGCAGCTGGACGGGAAGTTGGGAAGCTTTCTTT. This translates into CASSWTGSWEAFF.